The clone carrying this TCR beta chain is termed medium-sized. This entry belongs to a study of spatial heterogeneity in lung cancer. The overall study: Each distinct TCR and UMI combination averaged more than ten appearances in raw reads.

A unique molecular identifier was carried by every single TCR cDNA molecule. Each CDR3 protein gets one entry after TCRdb re-called the 5' RACE reads with MiXCR. The data hold 6,400 or so distinct CDR3 sequences, with 15% to 20% observed a single time. Time point of the sample: sample taken at primary tumor resection. The CDR3 is made up of 13 amino acids. Trimming took 11 bases from V and 6 from J, leaving 14 bases between them. Germline CDR1 ENHRY, CDR2 SYGVKD. The input for sequencing was normal lung tissue next to the tumor, taken at surgery. This chain uses TRBV10-3 with TRBJ1-6; D is unresolved. This clonotype originated in a male donor with early-stage non-small cell lung cancer. The CDR3 DNA reads as TGTGCCTCCCGGGCGGAGGGTAATTCACCCCTCCACTTT. This gives the protein CASRAEGNSPLHF.